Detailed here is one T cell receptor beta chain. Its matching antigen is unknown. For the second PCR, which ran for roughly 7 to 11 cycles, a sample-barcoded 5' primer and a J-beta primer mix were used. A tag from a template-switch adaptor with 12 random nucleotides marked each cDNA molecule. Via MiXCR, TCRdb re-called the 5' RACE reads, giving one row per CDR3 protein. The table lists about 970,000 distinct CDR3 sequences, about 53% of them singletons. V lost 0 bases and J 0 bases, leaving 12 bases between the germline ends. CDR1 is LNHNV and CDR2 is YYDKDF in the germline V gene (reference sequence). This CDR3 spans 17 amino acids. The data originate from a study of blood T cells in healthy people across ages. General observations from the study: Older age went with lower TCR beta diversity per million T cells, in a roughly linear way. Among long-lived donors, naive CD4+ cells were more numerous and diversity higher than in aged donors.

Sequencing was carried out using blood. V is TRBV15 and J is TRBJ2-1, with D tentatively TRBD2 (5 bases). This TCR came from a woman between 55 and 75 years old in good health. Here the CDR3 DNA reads TGTGCCACCAGCAGAGATGAGGTGGCGGGCTCCTACAATGAGCAGTTCTTC. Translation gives CATSRDEVAGSYNEQFF.